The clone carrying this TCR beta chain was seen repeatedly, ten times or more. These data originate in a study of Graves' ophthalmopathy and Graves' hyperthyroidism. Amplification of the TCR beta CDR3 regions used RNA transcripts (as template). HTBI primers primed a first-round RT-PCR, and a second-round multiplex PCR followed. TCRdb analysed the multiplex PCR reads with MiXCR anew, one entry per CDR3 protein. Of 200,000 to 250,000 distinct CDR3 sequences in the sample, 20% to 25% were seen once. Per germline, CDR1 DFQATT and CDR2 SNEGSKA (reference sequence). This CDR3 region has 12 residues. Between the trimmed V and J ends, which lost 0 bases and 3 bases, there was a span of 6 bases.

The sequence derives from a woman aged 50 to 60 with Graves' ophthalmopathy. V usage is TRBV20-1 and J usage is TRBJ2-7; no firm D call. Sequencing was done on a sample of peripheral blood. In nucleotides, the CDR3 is TGCAGTGCTAGAGATTTCGGCTACGAGCAGTACTTC. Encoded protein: CSARDFGYEQYF.